Reported below is one TCR beta chain. Its matching antigen is unknown. The assay was immunoSEQ multiplex PCR, and TCRdb's table has in-frame clones only and misses some. Among around 90,000 clones listed, around 89% were seen once. During the collection period, no donor immune events like infections were recorded. Trimming cost V 4 bases and J 4 bases, with 11 bases left between them. CDR3 length equals 14 residues. Germline assignment: CDR1 LNHNV and CDR2 YYDKDF (reference sequence). The sample comes from a study of identifying expanded T cells in peripheral blood. General study results and limits: About 1.2 clones differed between technical replicates, versus around 15 and 18 over time. Variance in clone template counts between roughly two-week samples significantly increased with total template count across all healthy donors.

Sequenced input: blood. The V and J genes are TRBV15 and TRBJ2-1; D is perhaps TRBD1 (5 bases). This receptor was obtained from a person aged 18-70 years in good health. CDR3: CATSITSGYNEQFF. The CDR3 nucleotides read TGTGCCACCAGCATAACCTCAGGGTACAATGAGCAGTTCTTC.